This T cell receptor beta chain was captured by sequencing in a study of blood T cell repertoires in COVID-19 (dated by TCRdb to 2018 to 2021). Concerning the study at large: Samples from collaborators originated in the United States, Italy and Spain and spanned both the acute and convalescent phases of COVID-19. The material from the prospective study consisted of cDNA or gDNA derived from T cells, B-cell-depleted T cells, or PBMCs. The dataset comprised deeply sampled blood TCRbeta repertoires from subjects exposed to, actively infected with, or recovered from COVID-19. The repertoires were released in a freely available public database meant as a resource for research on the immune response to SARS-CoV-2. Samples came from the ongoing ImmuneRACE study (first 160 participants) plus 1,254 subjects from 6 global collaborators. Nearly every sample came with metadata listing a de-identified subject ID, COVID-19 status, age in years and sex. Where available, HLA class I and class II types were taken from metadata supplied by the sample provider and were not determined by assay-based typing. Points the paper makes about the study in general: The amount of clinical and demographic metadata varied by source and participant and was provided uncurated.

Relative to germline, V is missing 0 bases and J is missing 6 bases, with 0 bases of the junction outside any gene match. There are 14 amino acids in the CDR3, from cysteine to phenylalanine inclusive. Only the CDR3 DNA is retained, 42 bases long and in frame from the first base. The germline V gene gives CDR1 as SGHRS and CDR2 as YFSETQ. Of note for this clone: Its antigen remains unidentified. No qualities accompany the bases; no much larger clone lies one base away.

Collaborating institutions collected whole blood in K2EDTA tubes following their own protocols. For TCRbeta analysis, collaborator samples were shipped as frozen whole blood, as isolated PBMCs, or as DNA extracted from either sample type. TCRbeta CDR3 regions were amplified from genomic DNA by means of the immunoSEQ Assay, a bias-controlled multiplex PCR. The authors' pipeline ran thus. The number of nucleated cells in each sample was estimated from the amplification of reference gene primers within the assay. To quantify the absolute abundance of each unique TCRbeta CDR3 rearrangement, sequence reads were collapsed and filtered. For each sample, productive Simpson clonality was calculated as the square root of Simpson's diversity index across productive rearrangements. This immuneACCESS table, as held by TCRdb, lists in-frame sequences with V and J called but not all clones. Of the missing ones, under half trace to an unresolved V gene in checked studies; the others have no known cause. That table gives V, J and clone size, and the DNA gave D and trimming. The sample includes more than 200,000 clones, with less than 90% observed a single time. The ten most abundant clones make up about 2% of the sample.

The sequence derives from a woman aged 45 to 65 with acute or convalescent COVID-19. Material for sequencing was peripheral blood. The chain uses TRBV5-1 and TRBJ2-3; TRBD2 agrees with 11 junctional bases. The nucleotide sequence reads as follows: TGCGCCAGCAGCTTGGTAGCGGGAGGGGATACGCAGTATTTT. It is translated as CASSLVAGGDTQYF.